This T cell receptor (beta chain) was identified during a study of identical twins. Overall study findings and caveats: Interpretation of the results relied on cross-sectional statistical analysis and not on following the same donors. Insertions ran lower in abundant cord blood beta clonotypes, though not in memory repertoires. Out-of-frame alpha sequences common to twins were enriched for low generation probability. Models predicted too little out-of-frame TCR alpha sharing in monozygotic twins.

MiXCR, applied by TCRdb to the 5' RACE reads, yields one record per CDR3 protein. The sample holds about 1.7 million distinct CDR3 sequences; 32% are singletons and the top ten take around 0.3%. V gave up 0 bases and J gave up 10 bases, with 16 bases separating them. From germline, CDR1 is SGHTA and CDR2 FQGNSA. The CDR3 has 15 residues. Notes on this clonotype: Its target is unknown.

This clonotype was obtained from a newborn girl in good health. This chain connects TRBV7-2 to TRBJ2-1; weak D call: TRBD1 (6 bases). Sequences were obtained from cord blood. For the CDR3, the DNA is TGTGCCAGCAGCTTAGCTTTACAGGGATTCAGCGAGCAGTTCTTC. Encoded protein: CASSLALQGFSEQFF.